This TCR beta chain was recovered during a study of neurological immune-mediated disorders. The length of the CDR3 is 14 residues. Germline V gene lookup returns CDR1 SGHDN and CDR2 FVKESK. Trimming at V came to 2 bases and at J to 8 bases, leaving 7 bases not matched to a gene. The cDNA was synthesized by means of template-switch 5'RACE, which was carried out with 10-nucleotide random UMIs. TCRdb analysed the 5' RACE reads with MiXCR anew, one entry per CDR3 protein. This sample yields some 60,000 distinct CDR3 sequences, of which 9.5% to 12% are seen a single time; 6.6% belongs to the top ten. In this sample, this clonotype turned up many times. Time point meaning: longitudinal time-point 1 (baseline).

The chain recombines TRBV14 with TRBJ2-3; 7 bases are shared with TRBD1. The specimen was PBMCs. The receptor comes from a male donor with HTLV-1-associated myelopathy (HAM/TSP). The CDR3, as DNA: TGTGCCAGCAGCCAATCCGGGACAGTCGTTACGCAGTATTTT. It yields the protein CASSQSGTVVTQYF.